The TCR beta chain under discussion was sequenced for a study of blood T cell repertoires in COVID-19. Study-wide context: Italy, Spain and the United States were the sources of the convalescent and acute COVID-19 samples. PBMCs, B-cell-depleted T cells, or T cells provided the cDNA or gDNA that made up the material.

V lost 6 bases to trimming and J lost 6 bases; unmatched junction nucleotides: 7. CDR1 and CDR2 (germline): LNHDA, SQIVND (reference sequence). CDR3 length equals 14 residues. In the source study's methods: Counts of nucleated cells, estimated from reference gene primer amplification, were obtained. Repertoires were generated with immunoSEQ multiplex PCR, while TCRdb's copy carries only in-frame clones and drops some. For V, J and clone size, that table is used; D and trimming come from the DNA. The sample lists more than 95,000 clones, around 74% occurring once. The sequence came from a woman in her seventies with acute or convalescent COVID-19. The V call is TRBV19, the J call TRBJ2-1; 8 nucleotides match TRBD2. Sequenced: peripheral blood. The CDR3: CASSPAGGFNEQFF. Written as DNA, the CDR3 is TGTGCCAGTAGCCCGGCGGGGGGTTTCAATGAGCAGTTCTTC. The entire variable domain, with the rest obtained from reference TRBV19 and TRBJ2-1, is as follows: DGGITQSPKYLFRKEGQNVTLSCEQNLNHDAMYWYRQDPGQGLRLIYYSQIVNDFQKGDIAEGYSVSREKKESFPLTVTSAQKNPTAFYLCASSPAGGFNEQFFGPGTRLTVL.